This T cell receptor beta chain was retrieved from a study of T cells in Graves' hyperthyroidism and ophthalmopathy. Study results and limitations: Most expanded thyroid clonotypes above 0.001 also appeared in blood. Ophthalmopathy, as predicted by the model, came a median around 7 months after the prediction.

Uncontrolled infection, other autoimmune disease, pregnancy or lactation disqualified patients from enrolment. It was RNA transcripts that yielded the amplified TCR beta CDR3 regions. TCR CDR3 regions were first amplified by RT-PCR with HTBI primers. MiXCR, applied by TCRdb to the multiplex PCR reads, yields one record per CDR3 protein. Among about 98,000 distinct CDR3 sequences, around 37% were seen once, and the ten largest hold about a tenth. This clonotype has at least ten counts. Its antigen remains unknown. The sequencing sample was made of peripheral blood or thyroid tissue (not recorded which). This TCR derives from a woman aged 25 to 45 with Graves' hyperthyroidism.

The CDR3 region is CASSLEAEAFF. The CDR3 bases are TGTGCCAGCAGTTTGGAAGCTGAAGCTTTCTTT. The rearrangement joins TRBV28 to TRBJ1-1; D gene uncertain. Germline V gene data show CDR1 as MDHEN and CDR2 as SYDVKM. This CDR3 comprises 11 residues. Trimming removed 3 bases from V and 6 bases from J, with 5 bases in between.